A selection of T cell receptor beta chains follows, all from one sample in a study of T cells after yellow fever vaccination. MiXCR, run by TCRdb on the 5' RACE reads, gives a single entry per CDR3 protein. Found here are 250,000 or so distinct CDR3 sequences, more than 3.5% of them singletons; the top ten hold about 20%. Here the sequenced sample was PBMCs, taken 15 days after the yellow fever booster vaccination. The receptor source for this set is a man younger than 35 who received the YFV17D yellow fever vaccine. The conserved cysteine and the conserved F or W are not part of the CDR3 here. The D gene is left open where the match is weak.

D,V,CDR3
.,TRBV15,ATSRDPSRGNEQF
.,TRBV29-1,SARRNTGELF
TRBD2,TRBV9,ASSVDGLAAGELF
.,TRBV7-6,ANHRVNEQF
TRBD1,TRBV4-2,ASSLHGQANQPQH
TRBD2,TRBV5-8,ASSRLAGGDTQY
.,TRBV7-5,ISVPEARDRGGYGYT
.,TRBV7-8,ASSQNRYSNQPQH
.,TRBV4-3,ASSLGTINTGELF
.,TRBV12-5,ASIEQNTGELF
TRBD1,TRBV18,ASSHETGTGGGNTIY
.,TRBV12-3/TRBV12-4,ASSPRGGETQY
TRBD1,TRBV9,ASSVASRRGPIEAF
.,TRBV7-7,ASSYRTMETQY
TRBD2,TRBV7-8,ASSPIAGLVADTQY